This T cell receptor (beta chain) is from a study of T cells after yellow fever vaccination. Study-level points and caveats: Any FACS-sorted repertoire could hold abundant clonotypes that contaminate it from the bulk population.

TCRdb fed the 5' RACE reads into MiXCR, producing one record per CDR3 protein. The table shows 510,000 or so distinct CDR3 sequences, with less than 20% occurring only once. The V and J ends lost 11 bases and 7 bases respectively, with 20 bases between them. There are 14 residues in the CDR3. Germline V gives CDR1 MNHNS, CDR2 SASEGT. Worth noting for this clonotype: Its specificity is unknown.

The chain joins TRBV6-1 to TRBJ1-4; D call uncertain. The sequence was collected from a man younger than 45 who received the YFV17D yellow fever vaccine. This specimen consisted of PBMCs, obtained 15 days after the yellow fever booster vaccination. In DNA, the CDR3 is TGTGCCGGAGCCGGGGAGGGTCGGGGTGAAAAACTGTTTTTT. Residues: CAGAGEGRGEKLFF.